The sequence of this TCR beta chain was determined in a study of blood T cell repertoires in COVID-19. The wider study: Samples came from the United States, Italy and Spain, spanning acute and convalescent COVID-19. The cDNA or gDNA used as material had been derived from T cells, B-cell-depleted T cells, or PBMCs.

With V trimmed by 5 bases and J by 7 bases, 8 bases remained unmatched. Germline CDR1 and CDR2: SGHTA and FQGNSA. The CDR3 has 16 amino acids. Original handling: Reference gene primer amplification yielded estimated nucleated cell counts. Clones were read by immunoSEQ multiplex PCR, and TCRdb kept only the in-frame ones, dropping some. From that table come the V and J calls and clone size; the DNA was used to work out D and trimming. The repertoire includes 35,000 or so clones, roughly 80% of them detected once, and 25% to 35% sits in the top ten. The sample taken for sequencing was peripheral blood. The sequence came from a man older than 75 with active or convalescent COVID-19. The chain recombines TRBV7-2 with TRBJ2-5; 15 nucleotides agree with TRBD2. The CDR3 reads CASSLGLAGGLGTQYF. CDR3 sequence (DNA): TGTGCCAGCAGCCTGGGACTAGCGGGAGGCCTAGGGACCCAGTACTTC. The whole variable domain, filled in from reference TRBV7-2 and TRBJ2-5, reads GAGVSQSPSNKVTEKGKDVELRCDPISGHTALYWYRQSLGQGLEFLIYFQGNSAPDKSGLPSDRFSAERTGGSVSTLTIQRTQQEDSAVYLCASSLGLAGGLGTQYFGPGTRLLVL.